These 8 T cell receptor beta chains share one sample of origin, sequenced in a study of cytomegalovirus exposure and HLA in healthy donors. Primers for the PCR totalled 60 Vbeta and 13 Jbeta. Clones were read by immunoSEQ multiplex PCR, and TCRdb kept only the in-frame ones, dropping some. The sample includes about 160,000 clones, roughly 85% of them seen just once. The source material was PBMCs. The receptors stem from a man aged 40-49 years in good health and CMV-seronegative.

This rearrangement joins TRBV28 to TRBJ1-5; 7 bases are a match to TRBD1. Trimming removed 6 bases from V and 9 bases from J; junction bases left unmatched: 11. The CDR3 consists of 14 residues. The germline V gene encodes CDR1 MDHEN and CDR2 SYDVKM. The CDR3 DNA reads as TGTGCCAGCAGCATGACAGGGTCGCGGCCGCCCCAGCATTTT. It is translated as CASSMTGSRPPQHF.

The rearrangement joins TRBV27 to TRBJ2-1, with D perhaps TRBD2 (6 bases). Germline CDR1 reads MNHEY; CDR2 reads SMNVEV (reference sequence). Trimming took off 6 bases at V and 7 bases at J, with 19 bases between the two ends. This CDR3 is 15 amino acids long. CDR3 sequence: CASSTTGRGTNEQFF. The CDR3, as DNA: TGTGCCAGCAGCACGACGGGCCGGGGGACTAATGAGCAGTTCTTC.

The J gene is TRBJ2-2, the V gene TRBV9, with D possibly being TRBD2 (5 bases). V shed 3 bases and J shed 5 bases, with 17 bases lying between them. Germline-derived CDR1 and CDR2 are SGDLS and YYNGEE. This CDR3 is built from 16 residues. This chain's CDR3 is CASSAYGGSGTGELFF. The DNA for the CDR3 is TGTGCCAGCAGCGCCTATGGTGGGAGTGGAACCGGGGAGCTGTTTTTT.

The V call is TRBV29-1, the J call TRBJ1-2; TRBD1 aligns across 8 bases. Germline CDR1 reads SQVTM; CDR2 reads ANQGSEA. The V gene end was trimmed by 6 bases and the J gene end by 3 bases; junction bases not matched to a gene: 6. CDR3 length equals 13 residues. The CDR3 DNA reads TGCAGCGTAATGGACAGGGTGGACTATGGCTACACCTTC. It yields the protein CSVMDRVDYGYTF.

The rearrangement uses TRBV9 and TRBJ2-1; 11 nucleotides agree with TRBD2. The trim removed 4 bases at V and 8 bases at J, leaving 2 bases unmatched. CDR3 length equals 13 residues. CDR1 is SGDLS, CDR2 YYNGEE, per germline. Here the CDR3 DNA reads TGTGCCAGCAGCAAACTAGCGGGGGATGAGCAGTTCTTC. Encoded protein: CASSKLAGDEQFF.

The chain joins TRBV7-2 to TRBJ1-4; D gene unclear. There are 13 residues in the CDR3. The germline V and J ends were trimmed by 6 bases and 7 bases, with 12 bases remaining between them. CDR1 and CDR2 (germline): SGHTA, FQGNSA. The CDR3 bases are TGTGCCAGCAGTCCCACAGAGGGTGAAAAACTGTTTTTT. Translation gives CASSPTEGEKLFF.

The J gene is TRBJ2-5, the V gene TRBV9, with 8 nucleotides matching TRBD2. The V segment lost 0 bases and the J segment 5 bases; nucleotides outside the gene matches: 9. Germline V gene sequence: CDR1 SGDLS, CDR2 YYNGEE. This CDR3 has 16 residues. CDR3: CASSVGVLADAETQYF. As DNA, the CDR3 is TGTGCCAGCAGCGTAGGGGTACTAGCGGACGCGGAGACCCAGTACTTC.

In regard to this clone: At one of its ends the junction is not consistent with the germline gene, which may arise from a read error. The chain combines TRBV7-9 with TRBJ2-6, with a possible D match to TRBD2 (5 bases). Germline V lookup: CDR1 SEHNR, CDR2 FQNEAQ (reference sequence). CDR3 length: 16 residues. As DNA, the CDR3 is TGTTCCAGCAGCCGGAGGAGTATATCTGGGGCCAACGTCCTGACTTTC. Translated, it gives CSSSRRSISGANVLTF.